One sample yielded the 4 T cell receptor beta chains listed below, sequenced in a study of Tregs in tolerant kidney transplant recipients. Assay used: immunoSEQ multiplex PCR; TCRdb lists only in-frame clones, some missing. The sample carries around 15,000 clones, more than 50% recorded once. Recipient PBMCs carried a CFSE label and met irradiated graft donor PBMCs for more than five days before FACS sorting. Their target antigens are unknown. The material was CD4+ T cells from blood cultured with allogeneic cells, obtained before the transplant. The receptors shown here come from a human patient who received a combined kidney and bone marrow transplant.

The chain joins TRBV27 to TRBJ2-3, with a possible D match to TRBD2 (5 bases). V dropped 1 base and J dropped 2 bases, with 19 bases sitting between them. Germline V gives CDR1 MNHEY, CDR2 SMNVEV (reference sequence). The CDR3 consists of 18 residues. For the CDR3, the DNA is TGTGCCAGCAGTTTATTATTATTCGGACTCGGCCCCACAGATACGCAGTATTTT. This encodes CASSLLLFGLGPTDTQYF.

The chain couples TRBV30 to TRBJ2-5; the D is unclear. The V gene lost 0 bases and the J gene lost 7 bases, with 6 bases spanning the gap. CDR1 and CDR2 from the germline V gene are GTSNPN and SVGIG (reference sequence). This CDR3 spans 11 amino acids. The CDR3 DNA follows: TGTGCCTGGAGTGTAGCTCCGACCCAGTACTTC. As protein: CAWSVAPTQYF.

By share, this clone counts as medium-sized. V and J are TRBV6-5 and TRBJ1-2; D remains unclear. The CDR3 totals 12 residues. V shed 5 bases and J shed 6 bases, with 10 bases lying between them. CDR1 MNHEY and CDR2 SVGAGI come from the germline V gene. The CDR3 DNA sequence: TGTGCCAGCAGTAATACAGCCCATGGCTACACCTTC. Translating gives CASSNTAHGYTF.

The rearrangement links TRBV28 to TRBJ1-3; D uncertain. This CDR3 is 12 amino acids long. Per germline, CDR1 MDHEN and CDR2 SYDVKM. The V end was cut by 9 bases, the J end by 0 bases, with 6 bases between. CDR3 coding DNA: TGTGCCAGTATGAGCTCTGGAAACACCATATATTTT. Translating gives CASMSSGNTIYF.